Only a few counts were recorded for the clone carrying this T cell receptor (beta chain). Its specificity is not known. The entry originates in a study of T-cell reconstitution after alpha-beta-depleted transplantation in children. TCRbeta library preparation incorporated unique molecular identifiers. TCRdb analysed the PCR reads with MiXCR anew, one entry per CDR3 protein. The sample holds roughly 420,000 distinct CDR3 sequences, 15% to 20% seen once. Study-wide points: In some patients, recipient T cells and intrathymic progenitors surviving conditioning explained high day-60 diversity. T-cell counts and diversity were attributed mostly to newly produced T cells one year after transplant.

Losses at the gene ends were 5 bases for V and 1 base for J; bases not matched to a gene: 4. CDR3 size: 14 residues. Looked up from germline, CDR1 is PRHDT and CDR2 is FYEKMQ (reference sequence). The J gene is TRBJ1-2, the V gene TRBV13, with 7 bases identical to TRBD1. The sequenced sample was PBMCs, mostly from graft donor cells, obtained 360 days after TCRalphabeta/CD19-depleted stem cell transplant. The source is a boy under three years old who had a stem cell transplant for Wiskott-Aldrich syndrome, so the T cells may come from the graft donor. CDR3 sequence reads: CASSLPGGNYGYTF. The CDR3 DNA reads TGTGCCAGCAGCCTACCAGGGGGTAACTATGGCTACACCTTC.